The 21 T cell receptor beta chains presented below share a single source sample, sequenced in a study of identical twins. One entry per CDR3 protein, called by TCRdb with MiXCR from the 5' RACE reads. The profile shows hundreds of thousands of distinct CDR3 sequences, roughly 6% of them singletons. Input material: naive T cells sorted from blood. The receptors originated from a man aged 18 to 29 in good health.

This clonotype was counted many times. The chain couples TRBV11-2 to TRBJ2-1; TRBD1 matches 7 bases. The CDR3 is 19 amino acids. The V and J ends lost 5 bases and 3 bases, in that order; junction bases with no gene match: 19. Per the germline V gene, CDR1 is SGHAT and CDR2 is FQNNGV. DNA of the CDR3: TGTGCCAGCAGCCCAGGCTTAATTCCGGGACAGCTACTCTACAATGAGCAGTTCTTC. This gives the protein CASSPGLIPGQLLYNEQFF.

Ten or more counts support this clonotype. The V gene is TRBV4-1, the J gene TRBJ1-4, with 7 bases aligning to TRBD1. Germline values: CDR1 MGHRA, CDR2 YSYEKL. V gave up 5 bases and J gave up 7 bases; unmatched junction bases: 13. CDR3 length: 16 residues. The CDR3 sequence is CASSSRGRSLIEKLFF. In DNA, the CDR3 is TGCGCCAGCAGCTCAAGGGGGCGCAGCCTGATTGAAAAACTGTTTTTT.

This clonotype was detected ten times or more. The chain's CDR3 is CASSQGTMENTEAFF. The CDR3 DNA sequence: TGCGCCAGCAGCCAAGGAACTATGGAGAACACTGAAGCTTTCTTT. The gene calls are TRBV4-1 and TRBJ1-1; no firm D call. Per germline, CDR1 MGHRA and CDR2 YSYEKL. V dropped 1 base and J dropped 1 base, with 10 bases sitting between them. This CDR3 is built from 15 residues.

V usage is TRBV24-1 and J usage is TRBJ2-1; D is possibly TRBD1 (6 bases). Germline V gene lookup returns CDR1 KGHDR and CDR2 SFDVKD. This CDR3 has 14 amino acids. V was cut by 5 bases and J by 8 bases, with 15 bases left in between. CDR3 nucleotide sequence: TGTGCCACCAGTGTTGGCCTCCCAGGGGATGAGCAGTTCTTC. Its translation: CATSVGLPGDEQFF.

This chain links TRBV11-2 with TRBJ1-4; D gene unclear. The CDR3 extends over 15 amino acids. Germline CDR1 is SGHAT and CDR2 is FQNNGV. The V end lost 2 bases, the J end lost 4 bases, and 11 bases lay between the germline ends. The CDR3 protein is CASSLWLEGNEKLFF. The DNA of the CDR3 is TGTGCCAGCAGCTTATGGTTAGAGGGTAATGAAAAACTGTTTTTT.

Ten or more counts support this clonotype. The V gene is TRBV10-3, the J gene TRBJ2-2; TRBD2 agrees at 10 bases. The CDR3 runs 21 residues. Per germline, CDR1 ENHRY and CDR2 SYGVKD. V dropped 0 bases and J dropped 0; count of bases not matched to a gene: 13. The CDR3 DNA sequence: TGTGCCATCAGTGAGTCGAAATCTCTAGCGGGAGTTATGTCGAACACCGGGGAGCTGTTTTTT. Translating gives CAISESKSLAGVMSNTGELFF.

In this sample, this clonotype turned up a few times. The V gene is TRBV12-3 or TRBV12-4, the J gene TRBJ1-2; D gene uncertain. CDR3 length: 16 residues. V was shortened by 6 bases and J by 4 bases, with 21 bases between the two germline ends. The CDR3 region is CASSRYSGTLGYGYTF. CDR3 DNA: TGTGCCAGCAGCCGATATTCAGGCACGTTGGGCTATGGCTACACCTTC.

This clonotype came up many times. CDR3 nucleotide sequence: TGTGCCAGCAGGAGGACGGGGGCGCTTAGCACAGATACGCAGTATTTT. This codes for CASRRTGALSTDTQYF. The chain uses TRBV9 and TRBJ2-3; D is possibly TRBD1 or TRBD2 (6 bases each). The germline V gene encodes CDR1 SGDLS and CDR2 YYNGEE. The V and J ends lost 5 bases and 0 bases respectively, with 16 bases between them. This CDR3 comprises 16 residues.

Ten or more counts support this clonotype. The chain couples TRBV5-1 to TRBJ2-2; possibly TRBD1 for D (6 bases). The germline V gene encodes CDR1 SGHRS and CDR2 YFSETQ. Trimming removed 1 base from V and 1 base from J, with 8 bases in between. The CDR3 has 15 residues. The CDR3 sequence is CASSLHRVNTGELFF. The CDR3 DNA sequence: TGCGCCAGCAGCTTGCACAGGGTGAACACCGGGGAGCTGTTTTTT.

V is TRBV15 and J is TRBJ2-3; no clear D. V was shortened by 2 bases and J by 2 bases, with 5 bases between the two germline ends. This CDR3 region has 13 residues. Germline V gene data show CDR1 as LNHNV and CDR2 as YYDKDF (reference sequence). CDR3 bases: TGTGCCACCAGCAGACCTACCACAGATACGCAGTATTTT. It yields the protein CATSRPTTDTQYF.

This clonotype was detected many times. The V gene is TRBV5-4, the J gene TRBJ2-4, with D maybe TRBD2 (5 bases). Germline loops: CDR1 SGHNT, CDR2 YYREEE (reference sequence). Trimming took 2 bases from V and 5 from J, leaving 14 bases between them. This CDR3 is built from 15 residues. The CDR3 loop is CASSFGVGSENIQYF. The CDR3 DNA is TGTGCCAGCAGCTTCGGGGTGGGGTCGGAAAACATTCAGTACTTC.

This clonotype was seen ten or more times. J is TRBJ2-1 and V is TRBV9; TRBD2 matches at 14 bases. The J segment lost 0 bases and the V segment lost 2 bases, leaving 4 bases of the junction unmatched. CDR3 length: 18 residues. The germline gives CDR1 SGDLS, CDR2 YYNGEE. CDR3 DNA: TGTGCCAGCAGCGTGGGTGGGACTAGCGGGAGCTCCTACAATGAGCAGTTCTTC. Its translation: CASSVGGTSGSSYNEQFF.

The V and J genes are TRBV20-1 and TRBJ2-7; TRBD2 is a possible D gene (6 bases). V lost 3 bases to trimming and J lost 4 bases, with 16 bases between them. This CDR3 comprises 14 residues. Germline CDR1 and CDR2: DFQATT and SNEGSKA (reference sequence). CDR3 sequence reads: CSASFSGSTYEQYF. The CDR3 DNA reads TGCAGTGCTAGCTTCTCCGGGAGCACGTACGAGCAGTACTTC.

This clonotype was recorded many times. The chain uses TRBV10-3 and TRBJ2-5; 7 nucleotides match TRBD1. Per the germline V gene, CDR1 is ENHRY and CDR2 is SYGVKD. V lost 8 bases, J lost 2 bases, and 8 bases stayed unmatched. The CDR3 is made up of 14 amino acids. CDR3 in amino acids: CAISQGTTQETQYF. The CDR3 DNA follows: TGTGCCATCTCACAGGGGACGACTCAAGAGACCCAGTACTTC.

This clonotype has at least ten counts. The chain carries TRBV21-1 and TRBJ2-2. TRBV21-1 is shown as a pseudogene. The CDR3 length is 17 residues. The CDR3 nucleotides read TGTGCCAGCAGCGGCCTAGCGGGTTTGACGAACACCGGGGAGCTGTTTTTT. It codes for CASSGLAGLTNTGELFF.

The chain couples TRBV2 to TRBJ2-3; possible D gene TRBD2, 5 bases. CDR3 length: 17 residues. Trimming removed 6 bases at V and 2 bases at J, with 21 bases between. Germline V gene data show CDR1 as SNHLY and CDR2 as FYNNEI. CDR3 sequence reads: CASSRPPIGRDTDTQYF. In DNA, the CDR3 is TGTGCCAGCAGCAGACCCCCAATAGGACGGGACACAGATACGCAGTATTTT.

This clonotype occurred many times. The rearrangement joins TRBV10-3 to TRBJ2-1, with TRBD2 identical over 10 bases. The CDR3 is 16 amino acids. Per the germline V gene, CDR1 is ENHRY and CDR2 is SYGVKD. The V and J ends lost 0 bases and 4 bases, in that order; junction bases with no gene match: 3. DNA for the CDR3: TGTGCCATCAGTGAGTCCCGGACTAGCGGATACAATGAGCAGTTCTTC. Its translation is CAISESRTSGYNEQFF.

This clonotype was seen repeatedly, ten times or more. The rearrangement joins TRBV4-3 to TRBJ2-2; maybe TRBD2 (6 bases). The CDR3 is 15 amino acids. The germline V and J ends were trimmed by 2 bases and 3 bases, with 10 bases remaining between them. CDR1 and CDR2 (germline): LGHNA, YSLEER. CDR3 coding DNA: TGCGCCAGCAGCCAAACTAGCAGACACACCGGGGAGCTGTTTTTT. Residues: CASSQTSRHTGELFF.

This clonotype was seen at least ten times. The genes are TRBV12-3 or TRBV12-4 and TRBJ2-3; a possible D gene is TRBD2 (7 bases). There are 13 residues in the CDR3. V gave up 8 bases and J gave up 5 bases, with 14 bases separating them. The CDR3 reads CASSRGAGDTQYF. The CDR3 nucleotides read TGTGCCAGCTCTCGGGGGGCCGGAGATACGCAGTATTTT.

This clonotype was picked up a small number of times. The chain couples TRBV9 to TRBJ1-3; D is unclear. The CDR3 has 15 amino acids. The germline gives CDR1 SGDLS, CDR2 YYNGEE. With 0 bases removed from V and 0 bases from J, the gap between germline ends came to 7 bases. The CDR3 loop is CASSVGTSSGNTIYF. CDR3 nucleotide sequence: TGTGCCAGCAGCGTAGGGACCAGCTCTGGAAACACCATATATTTT.

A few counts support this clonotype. The CDR3 DNA is TGTGCCAGCAGTTTTGTCGCGGGACCCGGGGAGCTGTTTTTT. Residues: CASSFVAGPGELFF. The chain employs TRBV27 and TRBJ2-2; D perhaps matches TRBD2 (6 bases). CDR1 and CDR2 from the germline V gene are MNHEY and SMNVEV (reference sequence). This CDR3 is built from 14 residues. V dropped 3 bases and J dropped 6 bases, with 11 bases sitting between them.